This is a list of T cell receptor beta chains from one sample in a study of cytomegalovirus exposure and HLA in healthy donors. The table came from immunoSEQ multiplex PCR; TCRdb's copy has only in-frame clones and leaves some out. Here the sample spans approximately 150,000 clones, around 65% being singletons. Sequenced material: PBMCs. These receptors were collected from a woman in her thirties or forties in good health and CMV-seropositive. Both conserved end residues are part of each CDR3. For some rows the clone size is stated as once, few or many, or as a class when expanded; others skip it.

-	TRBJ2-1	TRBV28	CASSSGAGAYNEQFF
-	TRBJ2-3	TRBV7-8	CASSLSTDTQYF
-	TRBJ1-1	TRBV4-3	CASSQDRSQMNTEAFF
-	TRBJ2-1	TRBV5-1	CASSLAAGGSNNEQFF
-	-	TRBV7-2	CASTLSGGPYEQYF
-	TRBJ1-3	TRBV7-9	CASSPSPGGDSGNTIYF
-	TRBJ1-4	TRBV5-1	CASSLVSGANEKLFF
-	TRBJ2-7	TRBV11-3	CASPKLVMVSYEQYF
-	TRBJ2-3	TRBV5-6	CASSSGGGGPGTDTQYF
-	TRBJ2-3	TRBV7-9	CASSHTGASGTSSTDTQYF
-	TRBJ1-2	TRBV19	CASSIEGTYGYTF
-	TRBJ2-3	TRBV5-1	CASNAPLRGGPGDTQYF
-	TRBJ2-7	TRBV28	CASSRTVPYEQYF
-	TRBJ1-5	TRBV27	CASSFLAPGSSQPQHF
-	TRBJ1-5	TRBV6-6	CASSLGQLDQPQNF
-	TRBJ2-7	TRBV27	CASSPETGDYEQYF
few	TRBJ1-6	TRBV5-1	CASSSDLGARSPLHF
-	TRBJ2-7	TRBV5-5	CASSSTSVPPYEQYF
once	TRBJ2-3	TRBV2	CASNTGLLSTDTQYF
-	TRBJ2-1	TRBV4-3	CASSLWGSGIGKGEQFF
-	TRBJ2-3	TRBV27	CASSFWRESTDTQYF
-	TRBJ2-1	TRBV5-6	CASSLPDRGDEQFF
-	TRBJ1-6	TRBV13	CASTGDNSPLHF
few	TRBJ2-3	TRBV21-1	CASSPLHGGQTTDTQYF
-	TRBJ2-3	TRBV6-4	CASSPQGGDTQYF
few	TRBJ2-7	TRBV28	CASSLIQGKNYEQYF
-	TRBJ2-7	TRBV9	CASSVSGQGPDEQYF
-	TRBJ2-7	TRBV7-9	CASSTMDSWTYEQYF
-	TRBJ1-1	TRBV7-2	CASSPDRATEAFF
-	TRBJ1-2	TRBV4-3	CASSQDWDRDPYGYTF
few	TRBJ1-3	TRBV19	CASTLTRTGEVNTIYF
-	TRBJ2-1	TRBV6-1	CATRAGASGSYEQFF
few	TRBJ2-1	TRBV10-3	CAISQTSHNEQFF
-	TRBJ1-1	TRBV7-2	CASRRQGDTEAFF
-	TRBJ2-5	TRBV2	CASSDGLAGVETQYF
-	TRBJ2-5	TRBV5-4	CASSPPARGIGETQYF
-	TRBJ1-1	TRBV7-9	CSSSFETEAFF
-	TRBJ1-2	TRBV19	CASSILGGYTF
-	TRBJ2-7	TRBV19	CAVGQSSSYEQYF
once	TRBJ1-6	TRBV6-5	CASSYAQGNNSPLHF
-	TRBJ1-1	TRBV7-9	CASSLLEGANTEAFF
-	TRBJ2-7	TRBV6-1	CASTLRWEGYEQYF
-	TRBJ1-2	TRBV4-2	CASSQGSLGQTSYGYPF
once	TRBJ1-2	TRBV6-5	CASSYEGGVYGYPF
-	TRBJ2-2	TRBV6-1	CASSRLAGAGELFF
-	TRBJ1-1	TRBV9	CASSVDPQGAREAFF
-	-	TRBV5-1	CASSPRDRGLYEQYF
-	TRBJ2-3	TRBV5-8	CASTSGSWGTDTQYF
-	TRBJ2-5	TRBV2	CASSLLAGGSETQYF
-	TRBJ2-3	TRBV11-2	CASSAGTGRTDTQYF
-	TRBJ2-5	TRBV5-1	CASSLVTSGQETQYF
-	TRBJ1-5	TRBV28	CASRLPSGTGLVGPQHF
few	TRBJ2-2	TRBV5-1	CASIPVAGANTGELFF
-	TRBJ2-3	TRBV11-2	CASSGLAGGRDTQYF
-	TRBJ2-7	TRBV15	CATSEDRGISYEQYF
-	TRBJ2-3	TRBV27	CASSLFSGSPGGTDTQYF
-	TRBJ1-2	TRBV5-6	CASSATNYGYPF